The clone carrying this TCR beta chain occurred once. The sample originates from a study of control samples from healthy donors and cancer patients. CDR1 is ENHRY and CDR2 is SYGVKD in the germline V gene. The germline V and J ends were trimmed by 4 bases and 4 bases, with 14 bases remaining between them. The CDR3 loop spans 14 amino acids. Profiled with immunoSEQ multiplex PCR; TCRdb holds only in-frame clones, not every one. The sample has 100,000 to 150,000 clones, approximately 84% seen once. The TCR was taken from a man in his late teens or twenties in good health. Sequencing was carried out using blood. The chain is built from TRBV10-3 and TRBJ2-7; D is possibly TRBD2 (6 bases). In DNA form, the CDR3 reads TGTGCCATCAGTGGAGGGAGGCTTAGGTACGAGCAGTACTTC. This codes for CAISGGRLRYEQYF.